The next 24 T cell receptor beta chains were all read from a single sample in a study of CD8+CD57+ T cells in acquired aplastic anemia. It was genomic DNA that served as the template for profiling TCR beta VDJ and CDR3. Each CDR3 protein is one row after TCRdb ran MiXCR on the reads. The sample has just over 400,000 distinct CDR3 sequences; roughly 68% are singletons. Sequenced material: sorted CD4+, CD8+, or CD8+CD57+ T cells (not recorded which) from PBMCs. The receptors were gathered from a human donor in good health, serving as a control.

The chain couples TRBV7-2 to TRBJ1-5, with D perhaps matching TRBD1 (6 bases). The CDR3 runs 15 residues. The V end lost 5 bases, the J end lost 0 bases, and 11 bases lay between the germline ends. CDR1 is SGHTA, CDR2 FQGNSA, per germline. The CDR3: CASSQGTTSNQPQHF. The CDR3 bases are TGTGCCAGCAGCCAAGGGACAACTAGCAATCAGCCCCAGCATTTT.

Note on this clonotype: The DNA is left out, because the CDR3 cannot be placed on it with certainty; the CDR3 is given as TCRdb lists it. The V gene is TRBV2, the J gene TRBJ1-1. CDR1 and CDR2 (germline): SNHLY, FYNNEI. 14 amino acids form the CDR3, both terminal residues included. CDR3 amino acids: CASSRDKNTEAFFF.

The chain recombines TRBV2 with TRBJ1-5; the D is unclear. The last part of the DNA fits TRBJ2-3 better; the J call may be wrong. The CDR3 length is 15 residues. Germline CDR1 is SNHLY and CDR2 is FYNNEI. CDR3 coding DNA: TGTGCCAGCAGCAAGGCATCCATCCCACACGCTACGCAGTATTTT. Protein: CASSKASIPHATQYF.

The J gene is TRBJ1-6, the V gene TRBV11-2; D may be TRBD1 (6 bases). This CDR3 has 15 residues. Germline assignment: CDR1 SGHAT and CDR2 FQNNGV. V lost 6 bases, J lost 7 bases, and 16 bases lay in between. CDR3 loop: CASSEQTGGNSPLHF. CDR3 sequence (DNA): TGTGCCAGCAGTGAACAGACAGGTGGAAATTCACCCCTCCACTTT.

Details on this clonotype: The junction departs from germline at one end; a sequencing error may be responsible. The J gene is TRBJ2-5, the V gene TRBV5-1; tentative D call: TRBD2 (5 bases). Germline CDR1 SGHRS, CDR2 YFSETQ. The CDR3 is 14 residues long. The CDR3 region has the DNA TGTGCCAGCAGCTTAGCGATGGGTTCGAAGACCCAGTACTTC. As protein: CASSLAMGSKTQYF.

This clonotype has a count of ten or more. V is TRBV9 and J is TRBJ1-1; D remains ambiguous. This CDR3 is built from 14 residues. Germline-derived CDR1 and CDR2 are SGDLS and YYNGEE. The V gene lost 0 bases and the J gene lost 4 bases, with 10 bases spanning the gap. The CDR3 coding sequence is TGTGCCAGCAGCGTAGAGGCAGCGGGCACTGAAGCTTTCTTT. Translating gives CASSVEAAGTEAFF. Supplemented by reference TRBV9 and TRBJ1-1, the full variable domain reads DSGVTQTPKHLITATGQRVTLRCSPRSGDLSVYWYQQSLDQGLQFLIQYYNGEERAKGNILERFSAQQFPDLHSELNLSSLELGDSALYFCASSVEAAGTEAFFGQGTRLTVV.

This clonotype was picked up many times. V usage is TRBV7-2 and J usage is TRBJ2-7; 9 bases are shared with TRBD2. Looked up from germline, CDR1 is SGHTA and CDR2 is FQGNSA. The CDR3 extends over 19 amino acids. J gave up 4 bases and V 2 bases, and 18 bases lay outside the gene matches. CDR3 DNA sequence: TGTGCCAGCAGCTTAAGGGGAGGGACTAGCTTGGCCCCTACTTACGAGCAGTACTTC. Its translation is CASSLRGGTSLAPTYEQYF.

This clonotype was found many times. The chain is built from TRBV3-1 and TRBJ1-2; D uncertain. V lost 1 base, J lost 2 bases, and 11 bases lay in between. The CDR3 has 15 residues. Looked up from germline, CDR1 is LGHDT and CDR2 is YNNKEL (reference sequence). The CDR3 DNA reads TGTGCCAGCAGCCAAGTGGCCCGCCTCAACTATGGCTACACCTTC. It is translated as CASSQVARLNYGYTF.

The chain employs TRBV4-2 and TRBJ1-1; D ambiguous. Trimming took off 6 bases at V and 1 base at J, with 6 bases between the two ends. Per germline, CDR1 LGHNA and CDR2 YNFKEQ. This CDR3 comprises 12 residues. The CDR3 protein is CASRGWNTEAFF. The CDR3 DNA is TGTGCCAGCAGGGGGTGGAACACTGAAGCTTTCTTT.

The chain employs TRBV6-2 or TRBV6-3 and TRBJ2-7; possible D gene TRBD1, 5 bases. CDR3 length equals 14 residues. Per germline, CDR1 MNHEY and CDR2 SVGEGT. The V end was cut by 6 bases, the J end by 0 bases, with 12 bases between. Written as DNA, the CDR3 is TGTGCCAGCAGACCCTCAGGGCCCTCCTACGAGCAGTACTTC. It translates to CASRPSGPSYEQYF.

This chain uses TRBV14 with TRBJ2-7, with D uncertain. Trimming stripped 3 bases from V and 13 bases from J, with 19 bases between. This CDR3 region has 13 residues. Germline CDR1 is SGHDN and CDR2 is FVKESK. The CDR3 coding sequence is TGTGCCAGCAGCCAGGACGCTCACGAGCAGTACTACTTC. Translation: CASSQDAHEQYYF. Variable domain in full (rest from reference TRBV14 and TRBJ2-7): EAGVTQFPSHSVIEKGQTVTLRCDPISGHDNLYWYRRVMGKEIKFLLHFVKESKQDESGMPNNRFLAERTGGTYSTLKVQPAELEDSGVYFCASSQDAHEQYYFGPGTRLTVT.

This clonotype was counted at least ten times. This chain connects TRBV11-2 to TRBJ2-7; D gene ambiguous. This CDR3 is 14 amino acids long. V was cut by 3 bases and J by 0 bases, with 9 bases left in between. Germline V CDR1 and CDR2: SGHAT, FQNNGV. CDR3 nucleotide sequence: TGTGCCAGCAGCTTTACCGTTAACTCCTACGAGCAGTACTTC. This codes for CASSFTVNSYEQYF.

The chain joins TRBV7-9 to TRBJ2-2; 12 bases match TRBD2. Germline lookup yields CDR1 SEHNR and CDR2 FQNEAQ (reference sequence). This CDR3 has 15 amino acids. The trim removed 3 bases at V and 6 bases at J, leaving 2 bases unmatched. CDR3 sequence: CASSLTSGSSGELFF. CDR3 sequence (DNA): TGTGCCAGCAGCTTGACTAGCGGGAGTTCCGGGGAGCTGTTTTTT. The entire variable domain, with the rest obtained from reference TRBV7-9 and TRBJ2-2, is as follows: DTGVSQNPRHKITKRGQNVTFRCDPISEHNRLYWYRQTLGQGPEFLTYFQNEAQLEKSRLLSDRFSAERPKGSFSTLEIQRTEQGDSAMYLCASSLTSGSSGELFFGEGSRLTVL.

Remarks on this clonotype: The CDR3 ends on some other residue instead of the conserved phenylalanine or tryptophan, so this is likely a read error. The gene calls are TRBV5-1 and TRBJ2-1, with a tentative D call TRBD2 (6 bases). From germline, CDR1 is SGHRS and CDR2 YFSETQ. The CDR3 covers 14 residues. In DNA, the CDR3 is TGCGCTAGCAGCTTGGTAGCGGCACCTCCTGAGCAGTTCGTC. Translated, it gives CASSLVAAPPEQFV.

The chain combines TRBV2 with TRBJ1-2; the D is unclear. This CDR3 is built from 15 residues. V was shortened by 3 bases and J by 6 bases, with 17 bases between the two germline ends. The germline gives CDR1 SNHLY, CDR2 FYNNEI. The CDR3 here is CASSDTRTVTDGYTF. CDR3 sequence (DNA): TGTGCCAGCAGTGATACTAGGACCGTGACGGATGGCTACACCTTC.

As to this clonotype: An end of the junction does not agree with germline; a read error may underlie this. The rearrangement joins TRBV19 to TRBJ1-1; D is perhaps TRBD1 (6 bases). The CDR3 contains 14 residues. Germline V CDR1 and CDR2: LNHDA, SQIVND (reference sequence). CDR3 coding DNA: TGCATCTGCAGTGTGGGGGCAGGGAACACTGAAGCTTTCTTT. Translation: CICSVGAGNTEAFF. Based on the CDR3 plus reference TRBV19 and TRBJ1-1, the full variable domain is DGGITQSPKYLFRKEGQNVTLSCEQNLNHDAMYWYRQDPGQGLRLIYYSQIVNDFQKGDIAEGYSVSREKKESFPLTVTSAQKNPTAFYLCICSVGAGNTEAFFGQGTRLTVV.

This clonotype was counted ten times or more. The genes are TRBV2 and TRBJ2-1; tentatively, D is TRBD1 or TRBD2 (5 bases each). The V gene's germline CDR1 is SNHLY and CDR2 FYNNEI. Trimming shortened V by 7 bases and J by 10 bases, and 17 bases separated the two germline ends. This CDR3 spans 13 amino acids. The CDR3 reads CASINPERGEQFF. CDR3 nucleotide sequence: TGTGCCAGCATAAACCCCGAGAGGGGCGAGCAGTTCTTC.

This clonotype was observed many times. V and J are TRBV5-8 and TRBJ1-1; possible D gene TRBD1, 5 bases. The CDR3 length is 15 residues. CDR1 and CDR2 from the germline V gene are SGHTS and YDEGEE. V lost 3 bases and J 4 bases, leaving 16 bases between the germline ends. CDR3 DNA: TGTGCCAGCAGCTCGCTATGGGGGGTTAGCACTGAAGCTTTCTTT. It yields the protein CASSSLWGVSTEAFF.

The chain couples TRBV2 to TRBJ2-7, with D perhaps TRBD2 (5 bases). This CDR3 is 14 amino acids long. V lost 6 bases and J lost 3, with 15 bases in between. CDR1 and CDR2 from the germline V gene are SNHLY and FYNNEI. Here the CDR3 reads CASSPPRGNYEQYF. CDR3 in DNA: TGTGCCAGCAGCCCGCCGCGAGGGAACTACGAGCAGTACTTC.

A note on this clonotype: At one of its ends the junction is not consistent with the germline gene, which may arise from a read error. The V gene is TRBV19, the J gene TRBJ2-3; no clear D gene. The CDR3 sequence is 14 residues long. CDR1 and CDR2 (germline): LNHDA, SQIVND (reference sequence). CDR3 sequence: CASSSQPNRGTEYF. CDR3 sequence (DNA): TGTGCCAGTAGTAGTCAGCCTAACAGAGGTACGGAGTATTTT.

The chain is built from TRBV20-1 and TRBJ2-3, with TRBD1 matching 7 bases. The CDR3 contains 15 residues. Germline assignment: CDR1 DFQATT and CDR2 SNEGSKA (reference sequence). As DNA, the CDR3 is TGCAGCAGCGAGGAAGGGGGCCTTGGCACAGATACGCAGTATTTT. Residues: CSSEEGGLGTDTQYF.

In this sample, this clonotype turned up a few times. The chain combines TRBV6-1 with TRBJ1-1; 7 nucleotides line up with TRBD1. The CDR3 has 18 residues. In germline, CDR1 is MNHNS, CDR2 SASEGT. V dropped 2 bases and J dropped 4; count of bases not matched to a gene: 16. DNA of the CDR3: TGTGCCAGCAGTGAACCCCTCCGGGACAGAGACTGGGGCACTGAAGCTTTCTTT. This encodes CASSEPLRDRDWGTEAFF.

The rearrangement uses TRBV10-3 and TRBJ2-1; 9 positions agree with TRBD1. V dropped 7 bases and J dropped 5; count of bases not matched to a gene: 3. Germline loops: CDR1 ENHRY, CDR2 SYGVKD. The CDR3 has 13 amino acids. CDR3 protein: CAINGQGHNEQFF. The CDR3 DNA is TGTGCCATCAACGGACAGGGGCACAATGAGCAGTTCTTC.

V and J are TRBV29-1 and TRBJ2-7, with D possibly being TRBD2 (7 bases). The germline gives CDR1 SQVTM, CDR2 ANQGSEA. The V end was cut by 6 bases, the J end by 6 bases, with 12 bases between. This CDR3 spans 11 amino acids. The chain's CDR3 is CSVGGGGEQYF. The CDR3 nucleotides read TGCAGCGTAGGGGGGGGGGGCGAGCAGTACTTC.